Reported below is one T cell receptor (beta chain). PBMCs were not maintained or expanded in culture before analysis. This entry comes from a study of neoadjuvant anti-PD-1 for oral cavity cancer. Repertoires were generated with immunoSEQ multiplex PCR, while TCRdb's copy carries only in-frame clones and drops some. The sample contains 60,000 to 80,000 clones, more than 60% of which appear only once. V gave up 0 bases and J gave up 4 bases, with 13 bases separating them. Germline V CDR1 and CDR2: SGDLS, YYNGEE. This CDR3 contains 15 residues. The receptor was derived from a person aged 40 to 85 with oral cavity squamous cell carcinoma. The material sequenced was PBMCs, taken before nivolumab (anti-PD-1) treatment. This chain uses TRBV9 with TRBJ2-5; D possibly matches TRBD1 or TRBD2 (6 bases each). The CDR3 region has the DNA TGTGCCAGCAGCGTAGAGGGGGGTAGGGCAGAGACCCAGTACTTC. Residues: CASSVEGGRAETQYF.